A single TCR beta chain is shown here with its context. Its antigen remains unknown. This entry belongs to a study of cytomegalovirus exposure and HLA in healthy donors. Study conclusions and caveats: Per published accounts, TCR beta sequences correctly predicted the HLA-A and HLA-B alleles of most subjects.

Primers included in the PCR were 60 Vbeta and 13 Jbeta primers. Clones were sequenced by immunoSEQ multiplex PCR, and TCRdb holds only the in-frame ones, with some missing. The sample shows 120,000 or so clones, about 80% of them seen only once. With 4 bases removed from V and 9 bases from J, the gap between germline ends came to 19 bases. Germline V gene lookup returns CDR1 SGHRS and CDR2 YFSETQ. CDR3 size: 15 residues. Material: PBMCs. This sequence joins TRBV5-1 and TRBJ2-2; possibly TRBD1 for D (6 bases). The clonotype originates from a man in his 60s in good health and CMV-seropositive. As DNA, the CDR3 is TGCGCCAGCAGCCCTAACCCAGGGGTTGGCCGGGAGCTGTTTTTT. Protein sequence: CASSPNPGVGRELFF.